This T cell receptor beta chain was sequenced during a study of cytomegalovirus exposure and HLA in healthy donors. The PCR was carried out with 60 Vbeta primers and 13 Jbeta primers. The method was immunoSEQ multiplex PCR; TCRdb's version includes in-frame clones alone and lacks a portion of them. Of approximately 150,000 clones detected, roughly four fifths appear once; the ten largest clones hold less than 1.2%. This clone has only a few counts. Trimming shortened V by 3 bases and J by 6 bases, and 6 bases separated the two germline ends. Germline V gene data show CDR1 as ENHRY and CDR2 as SYGVKD. This CDR3 spans 11 amino acids.

This sequence originates from a woman aged 40 to 49 in good health and CMV-seronegative. The rearrangement uses TRBV10-3 and TRBJ2-7; no reliable D call. Sequencing was done on a sample of PBMCs. The CDR3, as DNA: TGTGCCATCAGTGAAAGGAGCGAGCAGTACTTC. As protein: CAISERSEQYF.